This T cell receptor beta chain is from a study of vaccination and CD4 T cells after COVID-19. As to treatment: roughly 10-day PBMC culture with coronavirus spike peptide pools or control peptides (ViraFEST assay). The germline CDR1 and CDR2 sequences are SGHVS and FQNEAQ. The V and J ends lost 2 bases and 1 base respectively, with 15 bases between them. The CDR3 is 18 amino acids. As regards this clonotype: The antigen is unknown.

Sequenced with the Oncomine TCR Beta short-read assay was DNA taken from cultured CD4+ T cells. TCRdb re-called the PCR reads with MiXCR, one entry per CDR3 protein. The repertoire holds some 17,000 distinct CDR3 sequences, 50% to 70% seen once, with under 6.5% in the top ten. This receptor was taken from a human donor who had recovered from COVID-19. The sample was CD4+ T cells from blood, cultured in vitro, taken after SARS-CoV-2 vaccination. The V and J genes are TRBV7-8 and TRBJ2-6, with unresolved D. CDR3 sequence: CASSLLTRSSSGANVLTF. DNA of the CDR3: TGTGCCAGCAGCTTATTGACTCGATCGTCGTCTGGGGCCAACGTCCTGACTTTC.